The 16 T cell receptor beta chains below come from one sample, sequenced in a study of CD4 T cells in relation to SARS-CoV-2 and coronaviruses. Sequencing used immunoSEQ multiplex PCR; TCRdb keeps in-frame clones, though not all of them. The sample consists of 25,000 to 30,000 clones, roughly 73% of them appearing once. Their cognate antigens are unknown. The unexposed donors gave CD4+ T cells in about 2011-2019, prior to COVID-19. After 10 to 11 days of culture, CD4+ T cells were isolated. The material sequenced was CD4+ T cells from PBMCs, cultured in vitro. The receptors derive from a human donor in good health.

This clone was counted between two and nine times. The chain is built from TRBV5-6 and TRBJ2-7; D could derive from TRBD1 or TRBD2 (5 bases each). This CDR3 is built from 14 residues. Germline CDR1 and CDR2: SGHDT and YYEEEE. V was shortened by 4 bases and J by 3 bases, with 14 bases between the two germline ends. The CDR3: CASSRPGRLYEQYF. CDR3 in DNA: TGTGCCAGCAGCAGACCGGGACGCCTCTACGAGCAGTACTTC.

The chain couples TRBV7-2 to TRBJ2-3; weak D call: TRBD2 (6 bases). V lost 1 base and J lost 6, with 17 bases in between. The germline CDR1 and CDR2 sequences are SGHTA and FQGNSA. The CDR3 spans 16 residues. CDR3: CASSLVAGTLKDTQYF. The CDR3 bases are TGTGCCAGCAGCTTAGTTGCGGGGACCCTCAAGGATACGCAGTATTTT.

The V call is TRBV7-6, the J call TRBJ2-5; D perhaps matches TRBD2 (5 bases). The CDR3 covers 16 residues. Trimming shortened V by 2 bases and J by 0 bases, and 13 bases separated the two germline ends. CDR1 and CDR2 (germline): SGHVS, FNYEAQ. CDR3 nucleotide sequence: TGTGCCAGCAGCTTAAGGATGAACGGGGACCAAGAGACCCAGTACTTC. It specifies CASSLRMNGDQETQYF.

The chain employs TRBV11-3 and TRBJ1-1; maybe TRBD1 (5 bases). V lost 5 bases and J lost 0, with 13 bases in between. Germline lookup yields CDR1 SGHNT and CDR2 YENEEA. This CDR3 spans 15 amino acids. The CDR3 protein is CASSPGGELNTEAFF. The CDR3 DNA reads TGTGCCAGCAGCCCCGGGGGGGAATTGAACACTGAAGCTTTCTTT.

V and J are TRBV4-1 and TRBJ2-1; TRBD2 aligns across 11 bases. The CDR3 loop spans 16 amino acids. The V segment lost 4 bases and the J segment 6 bases; nucleotides outside the gene matches: 8. Germline lookup yields CDR1 MGHRA and CDR2 YSYEKL. The DNA of the CDR3 is TGCGCCAGCAGCCGACTACTAGCGGGAGTAGGCAATGAGCAGTTCTTC. Translated: CASSRLLAGVGNEQFF.

This clone was seen once. This chain joins TRBV19 and TRBJ1-4; the D is unclear. The CDR3 has 14 amino acids. Germline V gives CDR1 LNHDA, CDR2 SQIVND (reference sequence). Trimming stripped 6 bases from V and 7 bases from J, with 15 bases between. CDR3 loop: CASRSGEKGEKLFF. In nucleotides, the CDR3 is TGTGCCAGTAGATCCGGGGAGAAAGGTGAAAAACTGTTTTTT. The variable domain in full, with the rest retrieved from reference TRBV19 and TRBJ1-4, is DGGITQSPKYLFRKEGQNVTLSCEQNLNHDAMYWYRQDPGQGLRLIYYSQIVNDFQKGDIAEGYSVSREKKESFPLTVTSAQKNPTAFYLCASRSGEKGEKLFFGSGTQLSVL.

This sequence joins TRBV4-1 and TRBJ2-1, with D perhaps TRBD2 (6 bases). Germline lookup yields CDR1 MGHRA and CDR2 YSYEKL. The V end lost 1 base, the J end lost 0 bases, and 13 bases lay between the germline ends. This CDR3 is 17 amino acids long. CDR3: CASSQGRGLISYNEQFF. In DNA form, the CDR3 reads TGCGCCAGCAGCCAAGGCCGGGGACTTATCTCCTACAATGAGCAGTTCTTC.

The rearrangement uses TRBV5-6 and TRBJ2-3; D not certain. Germline loops: CDR1 SGHDT, CDR2 YYEEEE. This CDR3 is 12 amino acids long. Trimming pared 2 bases from V and 5 bases from J, leaving 6 bases between. DNA of the CDR3: TGTGCCAGCAGCTTAGTGAGAGATACGCAGTATTTT. This encodes CASSLVRDTQYF.

The CDR3 DNA reads as TGCGCCAGCAGTCACCCAGCGGGAGGGAGCACCGGGGAGCTGTTTTTT. Residues: CASSHPAGGSTGELFF. The gene calls are TRBV4-3 and TRBJ2-2; TRBD2 matches at 10 bases. CDR3 length equals 16 residues. V lost 6 bases, J lost 4 bases, and 8 bases stayed unmatched. The V gene's germline CDR1 is LGHNA and CDR2 YSLEER.

This chain links TRBV19 with TRBJ1-4, with D maybe TRBD1 (5 bases). This CDR3 has 15 amino acids. Germline loops: CDR1 LNHDA, CDR2 SQIVND (reference sequence). Trimming stripped 2 bases from V and 8 bases from J, with 15 bases between. CDR3: CASSITQGLEEKLFF. In nucleotides, the CDR3 is TGTGCCAGTAGTATAACGCAGGGCTTAGAGGAAAAACTGTTTTTT.

This clone is a singleton in its sample. The DNA for the CDR3 is TGTGCCAGCAGCCAGCCCGGACAGGGCAATCAGCCCCAGCATTTT. Amino acid sequence: CASSQPGQGNQPQHF. This chain connects TRBV14 to TRBJ1-5; 7 nucleotides line up with TRBD1. V lost 3 bases, J lost 2 bases, and 4 bases stayed unmatched. Germline values: CDR1 SGHDN, CDR2 FVKESK. This CDR3 has 15 amino acids.

The chain combines TRBV5-1 with TRBJ2-7; 9 positions match TRBD1. V shed 4 bases and J 0 bases; nucleotides not matched to a gene: 8. The CDR3 is 16 residues long. The germline V gene has CDR1 SGHRS and CDR2 YFSETQ. The CDR3 protein is CASSGLGQGGSYEQYF. The CDR3 coding sequence is TGCGCCAGCAGCGGACTGGGACAGGGTGGCTCCTACGAGCAGTACTTC.

The chain has TRBV2 and TRBJ1-2; D is undetermined. V gave up 5 bases and J gave up 4 bases, with 8 bases separating them. From germline, CDR1 is SNHLY and CDR2 FYNNEI. This CDR3 has 12 residues. As DNA, the CDR3 is TGTGCCAGCAGTCAAGGCCCCTATGGCTACACCTTC. It is translated as CASSQGPYGYTF. The entire variable domain, with the rest obtained from reference TRBV2 and TRBJ1-2, is as follows: EPEVTQTPSHQVTQMGQEVILRCVPISNHLYFYWYRQILGQKVEFLVSFYNNEISEKSEIFDDQFSVERPDGSNFTLKIRSTKLEDSAMYFCASSQGPYGYTFGSGTRLTVV.

The chain couples TRBV5-1 to TRBJ2-7; weak D call: TRBD1 (6 bases). Germline loops: CDR1 SGHRS, CDR2 YFSETQ. The CDR3 loop spans 14 amino acids. Trimming stripped 3 bases from V and 2 bases from J, with 12 bases between. CDR3 sequence: CASSSQGPTYEQYF. In DNA form, the CDR3 reads TGCGCCAGCAGCTCCCAGGGGCCAACCTACGAGCAGTACTTC. The whole variable domain, filled in from reference TRBV5-1 and TRBJ2-7, reads KAGVTQTPRYLIKTRGQQVTLSCSPISGHRSVSWYQQTPGQGLQFLFEYFSETQRNKGNFPGRFSGRQFSNSRSEMNVSTLELGDSALYLCASSSQGPTYEQYFGPGTRLTVT.

The chain combines TRBV29-1 with TRBJ1-6; TRBD1 matches at 9 bases. Germline V CDR1 and CDR2: SQVTM, ANQGSEA. The CDR3 sequence is 13 residues long. The ends lost 6 bases at V and 9 bases at J; junction bases unmatched: 6. CDR3 residues: CSVGDRAFSPLHF. In DNA, the CDR3 is TGCAGCGTGGGGGACAGGGCGTTTTCACCCCTCCACTTT.

The rearrangement joins TRBV5-4 to TRBJ1-2; 7 bases align to TRBD1. Germline trimming cut 3 bases from V and 4 bases from J; bases unmatched to any gene: 3. This CDR3 comprises 13 residues. The germline V gene encodes CDR1 SGHNT and CDR2 YYREEE (reference sequence). The CDR3 DNA is TGTGCCAGCAGCTCAGGGACAGTCTATGGCTACACCTTC. Translation gives CASSSGTVYGYTF.